The clone carrying this TCR beta chain was detected a few times. What it binds is unknown. These data originate in a study of T-cell memory formation after mild COVID-19. Study-level findings and limits: A balance of CD4 and CD8 characterized clones contracting day 15 to 85, whereas later expanders leaned CD4+.

J lost 9 bases, V lost 0 bases, and 8 bases had no gene match. The germline gives CDR1 SGHAT, CDR2 FQNNGV. The length of the CDR3 is 17 residues. TCRdb processed the 5' RACE reads anew with MiXCR; each CDR3 protein has one entry. Among 350,000 to 450,000 distinct CDR3 sequences listed, about 20% were seen once. The sequencing sample was made of PBMCs or a T cell subset sorted from them (not recorded which). The chain links TRBV11-2 to TRBJ2-1; 13 bases map to TRBD2. The receptor comes from an adult woman who had mild COVID-19 (a few samples of this study predate the infection). Cell type and time point are not known. CDR3 in DNA: TGTGCCAGCAGCTTAGATTTGGGACTAGCGGGGTTTGGTGAGCAGTTCTTC. It yields the protein CASSLDLGLAGFGEQFF.